A selection of T cell receptor beta chains follows, all from one sample in a study of brain T cells in children with intractable seizures. Generated by immunoSEQ multiplex PCR, the TCRdb table keeps only in-frame clones and is missing some. The table lists fewer than 150,000 clones, approximately 94% of them singletons. Sequencing used peripheral blood, obtained at surgery. All receptors derive from a boy in the first two years of life with hemimegalencephaly and intractable seizures. CDR3s include the opening cysteine and the closing phenylalanine or tryptophan. Fields, in order: clone size, J gene, D gene, V gene, CDR3 protein, CDR3 DNA. A D gene is named only where the DNA matches it firmly. Size is omitted from some rows. Given values are once, few, many or a class for expanded clones.

- | TRBJ1-1 | - | TRBV9 | CASSVEEYGRLNTEAFF | TGTGCCAGCAGCGTAGAGGAATACGGACGGCTGAACACTGAAGCTTTCTTT
once | TRBJ2-7 | - | TRBV6-5 | CASSLRGDSYEQYF | TGTGCCAGCAGTTTAAGAGGAGACTCCTACGAGCAGTACTTC
- | TRBJ2-1 | - | TRBV6-7 | CASSYSSGNEQFF | TGTGCCAGCAGTTACTCGTCCGGGAATGAGCAGTTCTTC
- | TRBJ2-1 | - | TRBV6-5 | CASSPVFYNEQFF | TGTGCCAGCAGTCCAGTCTTCTACAATGAGCAGTTCTTC
- | TRBJ2-2 | TRBD1 | TRBV28 | CASSPLGTGVGGELFF | TGTGCCAGCAGCCCCCTGGGGACAGGGGTGGGAGGGGAGCTGTTTTTT
- | TRBJ2-5 | TRBD1 | TRBV28 | CASSRTGGETQYF | TGTGCCAGCAGTCGGACAGGGGGAGAGACCCAGTACTTC
few | TRBJ1-1 | - | TRBV28 | CASSSEWNTEAFF | TGTGCCAGCAGTTCCGAATGGAACACTGAAGCTTTCTTT
once | TRBJ1-1 | TRBD1 | TRBV6-1 | CASSEAPQGASSNTEAFF | TGTGCCAGCAGTGAAGCGCCCCAGGGGGCCTCTTCGAACACTGAAGCTTTCTTT
once | TRBJ1-1 | - | TRBV19 | CASSQMRGGNTEAFF | TGTGCCAGTAGCCAAATGAGGGGAGGGAACACTGAAGCTTTCTTT
- | TRBJ2-4 | - | TRBV12-5 | CASGFNIQYF | TGTGCTAGTGGTTTCAACATTCAGTACTTC
- | TRBJ2-7 | - | TRBV27 | CASRGGGPYEQYF | TGTGCCAGCAGAGGAGGGGGCCCCTACGAGCAGTACTTC
- | TRBJ1-6 | - | TRBV18 | CASSPGFNSPLHF | TGTGCCAGCTCACCAGGTTTCAATTCACCCCTCCACTTT
- | TRBJ2-1 | TRBD1 | TRBV9 | CASSAKDREFGNEQFF | TGTGCCAGCAGCGCCAAGGACAGGGAGTTCGGCAATGAGCAGTTCTTC
- | TRBJ2-1 | TRBD1 | TRBV24-1 | CATSGRGQARSFYNEQFF | TGTGCCACCAGTGGGAGAGGACAGGCACGATCCTTTTACAATGAGCAGTTCTTC
- | TRBJ1-5 | TRBD1 | TRBV2 | CASRALGQGAVNQPQHF | TGTGCCAGCCGGGCGCTCGGACAGGGGGCAGTCAATCAGCCCCAGCATTTT
- | TRBJ2-7 | TRBD1 | TRBV28 | CASSSGGDRYEQYF | TGTGCCAGCAGTTCTGGAGGGGACAGGTACGAGCAGTACTTC
- | TRBJ1-1 | - | TRBV18 | CASSPGDMNTEAFF | TGTGCCAGCTCACCGGGGGACATGAACACTGAAGCTTTCTTT
- | TRBJ1-5 | TRBD1 | TRBV6-2/TRBV6-3 | CASSPGTGGNQPQHF | TGTGCCAGCAGCCCTGGGACAGGGGGCAATCAGCCCCAGCATTTT
- | TRBJ2-2 | - | TRBV27 | CPHSSNTGELFF | TGTCCCCACAGCTCGAACACCGGGGAGCTGTTTTTT
- | TRBJ2-7 | - | TRBV3-1/TRBV3-2 | CASSPRTLPTREQYF | TGTGCCAGCAGCCCCCGGACGTTACCTACGAGGGAGCAGTACTTC
once | TRBJ1-2 | - | TRBV7-8 | CASSLVRVGPNYGYTF | TGTGCCAGCAGCTTAGTAAGAGTCGGACCCAACTATGGCTACACCTTC
- | TRBJ1-1 | - | TRBV30 | CAWKVNTEAFF | TGTGCCTGGAAGGTGAACACTGAAGCTTTCTTT
- | TRBJ2-3 | - | TRBV7-3 | CASSLSESYTQYF | TGTGCCAGCAGCTTATCGGAATCCTATACGCAGTATTTT
- | TRBJ2-7 | - | TRBV27 | CASSPPGGGFRGEQYF | TGTGCCAGCAGTCCACCCGGGGGTGGGTTTCGGGGCGAGCAGTACTTC
- | TRBJ1-2 | - | TRBV10-3 | CAISGGLGGSYGYTF | TGTGCCATCAGTGGGGGGCTGGGGGGAAGCTATGGCTACACCTTC
- | TRBJ1-3 | - | TRBV3-1/TRBV3-2 | CASSYKTMGVAGNTIYF | TGTGCCAGCAGCTACAAGACGATGGGGGTCGCTGGAAACACCATATATTTT
- | TRBJ2-7 | - | TRBV3-1/TRBV3-2 | CASSPPLRPPTYEQYF | TGTGCCAGCAGCCCCCCCCTTCGACCCCCTACCTACGAGCAGTACTTC
- | TRBJ2-3 | - | TRBV5-1 | CASSLVSSGSPQYF | TGCGCCAGCAGCTTGGTTTCGTCGGGATCCCCGCAGTATTTT
- | TRBJ1-1 | TRBD1 | TRBV2 | CASRPDRGSWNTEAFF | TGTGCCAGCCGCCCCGACAGGGGCTCCTGGAACACTGAAGCTTTCTTT
few | TRBJ1-1 | - | TRBV10-1 | CASSESLGTYQAFF | TGCGCCAGCAGTGAGTCCCTCGGGACTTATCAAGCTTTCTTT
once | TRBJ2-5 | - | TRBV29-1 | CSAEEGGETQYF | TGCAGCGCCGAAGAGGGGGGAGAGACCCAGTACTTC
- | TRBJ2-1 | TRBD2 | TRBV10-2 | CASSEVAGDYNEQFF | TGCGCCAGCAGTGAGGTAGCGGGGGATTACAATGAGCAGTTCTTC
once | TRBJ2-7 | TRBD1 | TRBV7-3 | CASSSRDRGQGEQYF | TGTGCCAGCAGCTCGAGAGACAGGGGGCAGGGCGAGCAGTACTTC
- | TRBJ1-6 | TRBD1 | TRBV6-1 | CASSDRTGGWSPLHF | TGTGCCAGCAGTGATCGGACAGGGGGCTGGTCACCCCTCCACTTT
- | TRBJ2-1 | - | TRBV15 | CATSRDFTGNEQFF | TGTGCCACCAGCAGAGATTTTACTGGGAATGAGCAGTTCTTC
once | TRBJ1-2 | TRBD1 | TRBV27 | CASSVQGVHGYTF | TGTGCCAGCAGTGTCCAGGGGGTCCATGGCTACACCTTC
- | TRBJ2-2 | TRBD2 | TRBV9 | CASSVEGTGLGPRFF | TGTGCCAGCAGCGTAGAGGGGACGGGACTAGGGCCGAGGTTTTTT
- | TRBJ2-2 | TRBD2 | TRBV3-1/TRBV3-2 | CASSQGSGSSTGELFF | TGTGCCAGCAGCCAAGGGAGCGGGAGTAGCACCGGGGAGCTGTTTTTT
- | TRBJ2-1 | - | TRBV30 | CAWIKVNNEQFF | TGTGCCTGGATTAAAGTTAACAATGAGCAGTTCTTC
- | TRBJ1-4 | TRBD1 | TRBV4-1 | CASSADRVEKLFF | TGCGCCAGCAGCGCGGACAGGGTGGAAAAACTGTTTTTT
- | TRBJ1-2 | - | TRBV19 | CASSIVTAATYGYTF | TGTGCCAGTAGTATAGTTACAGCGGCAACCTATGGCTACACCTTC
- | TRBJ2-5 | TRBD1 | TRBV5-1 | CASSLEGTGAKTQYF | TGCGCCAGCAGCTTGGAAGGGACAGGGGCAAAGACCCAGTACTTC
- | TRBJ1-3 | - | TRBV18 | CASSPWSSGNTIYF | TGTGCCAGCTCACCCTGGAGCTCTGGAAACACCATATATTTT
- | TRBJ2-1 | TRBD2 | TRBV7-3 | CASSSGLAGHGQFF | TGTGCCAGCAGCTCCGGACTAGCAGGGCATGGGCAGTTCTTC
- | TRBJ1-6 | - | TRBV24-1 | CATSVGRNSPLHF | TGTGCCACCAGTGTAGGGAGGAATTCACCCCTCCACTTT
- | TRBJ2-7 | - | TRBV11-2 | CASSLESDHPYF | TGTGCCAGCAGCTTAGAATCGGACCACCCTTACTTC
- | TRBJ2-3 | - | TRBV5-1 | CASRPGPRGRDTQYF | TGCGCCAGCAGACCCGGGCCACGGGGAAGAGATACGCAGTATTTT
- | TRBJ2-7 | TRBD2 | TRBV9 | CASSPQRTSGEQYF | TGTGCCAGCAGCCCCCAGCGGACTAGCGGGGAGCAGTACTTC
- | TRBJ2-1 | TRBD2 | TRBV5-1 | CASSKHGTSVGNEQFF | TGCGCCAGCAGCAAGCATGGGACTAGCGTAGGCAATGAGCAGTTCTTC
- | TRBJ2-4 | TRBD1 | TRBV28 | CASQGAAKNIQYF | TGTGCCAGTCAGGGGGCGGCCAAAAACATTCAGTACTTC
- | TRBJ2-3 | TRBD2 | TRBV5-1 | CASSGGVDTQYF | TGCGCCAGCAGCGGGGGGGTGGATACGCAGTATTTT
- | TRBJ2-5 | - | TRBV7-9 | CASSLGTGIWETQYF | TGTGCCAGCAGCTTAGGTACAGGGATCTGGGAGACCCAGTACTTC